These T cell receptor beta chains were read from a single sample in a study of blood T cells in healthy people across ages. MiXCR, run by TCRdb on the 5' RACE reads, gives a single entry per CDR3 protein. The sample records some 760,000 distinct CDR3 sequences, around 25% being singletons. These records were also assigned to another study, of T cells of mothers and their children.

Sequencing was carried out using blood. Receptor source: a boy under 18 in good health. The CDR3 runs from the conserved cysteine through the conserved F or W. A D gene is named only where the DNA matches it firmly.

cdr3_aa d_call j_call v_call
CASSGYAGAAQETQYF - - TRBV6-1
CASSERSLGQLVGYTGELFF - TRBJ2-2 TRBV11-1
CASSLTGGSGYTF TRBD1 TRBJ1-2 TRBV5-1
CASSDSGLAGFYEQYF TRBD2 TRBJ2-7 TRBV2
CASSGDRENGYTF TRBD1 TRBJ1-2 TRBV7-9
CASSVESSTEAFF - TRBJ1-1 TRBV9
CSARFFGRGVYLGTDTQYF TRBD2 TRBJ2-3 TRBV20-1
CASSLIWGETQYF - TRBJ2-5 TRBV7-3
CASSWDWTTGNSYEQYF - TRBJ2-7 TRBV2
CASRRGGGGYTF - TRBJ1-2 TRBV6-1
CSARPAPGETQYF - - TRBV20-1
CASSPRLTSTDTQYF - TRBJ2-3 TRBV11-2
CASSNDRVGYTF TRBD1 TRBJ1-2 TRBV28
CASSSIGGPYEQYF - - TRBV5-6
CSARDPASGRYEQYF TRBD2 TRBJ2-7 TRBV20-1
CASSLVGLAETASTDTQYF TRBD2 TRBJ2-3 TRBV5-1
CASSSTVKNIQYF - TRBJ2-4 TRBV5-5
CSVYSPDRGPGANVLTF TRBD1 TRBJ2-6 TRBV29-1
CASSLTAGDDYGYTF - TRBJ1-2 TRBV7-3
CASSTRGDDEKLFF - TRBJ1-4 TRBV9
CASSGRIINGYEQYF - TRBJ2-7 TRBV5-4
CAISGGVGGSGEKLFF - TRBJ1-4 TRBV10-3
CASSYDTKGSYEQYF - TRBJ2-7 TRBV4-1
CASSTTGVWQPQHF TRBD1 TRBJ1-5 TRBV12-3/TRBV12-4
CASSSGRNEQFF - TRBJ2-1 TRBV7-8
CASRPGHNYGYTF - TRBJ1-2 TRBV7-9
CASSGPDSVGQLETQYF - TRBJ2-5 TRBV7-9
CSVRGWDKDTQYF - TRBJ2-3 TRBV29-1
CSVGDGSGTQYF - TRBJ2-3 TRBV29-1
CASSLKQGPGNTIYF - TRBJ1-3 TRBV11-2
CAISDAGVADTQYF - TRBJ2-3 TRBV10-3
CASSLEDSLEQYF - TRBJ2-7 TRBV7-9
CASSPYIPGAREKLFF - TRBJ1-4 TRBV7-9
CSVPGSNEQYF - TRBJ2-7 TRBV29-1
CASSPGPVRANYGYTF - TRBJ1-2 TRBV7-2
CSAGLEGETQYF - TRBJ2-5 TRBV20-1
CASSLKGDREAFF - TRBJ1-1 TRBV7-8
CASSSPGQGMDEQYF TRBD1 - TRBV28
CASSSLGRETGELFF - TRBJ2-2 TRBV7-2
CASSLGGGQDTEAFF - TRBJ1-1 TRBV5-1
CASSGPGQGVFSSGNTIYF TRBD1 TRBJ1-3 TRBV6-1
CATSDGGGYQPQHF - TRBJ1-5 TRBV24-1
CASSEAGKETQYF TRBD2 TRBJ2-5 TRBV13
CASSLSPTNEKLFF - TRBJ1-4 TRBV7-2
CSVEKEIYEQFF - TRBJ2-1 TRBV29-1
CSARDLGDTEAFF - TRBJ1-1 TRBV20-1
CSVGTGVDKQFF TRBD1 - TRBV29-1
CAGRGFHTGELFF - TRBJ2-2 TRBV7-9
CASSQGIDGYTF - TRBJ1-2 TRBV4-1